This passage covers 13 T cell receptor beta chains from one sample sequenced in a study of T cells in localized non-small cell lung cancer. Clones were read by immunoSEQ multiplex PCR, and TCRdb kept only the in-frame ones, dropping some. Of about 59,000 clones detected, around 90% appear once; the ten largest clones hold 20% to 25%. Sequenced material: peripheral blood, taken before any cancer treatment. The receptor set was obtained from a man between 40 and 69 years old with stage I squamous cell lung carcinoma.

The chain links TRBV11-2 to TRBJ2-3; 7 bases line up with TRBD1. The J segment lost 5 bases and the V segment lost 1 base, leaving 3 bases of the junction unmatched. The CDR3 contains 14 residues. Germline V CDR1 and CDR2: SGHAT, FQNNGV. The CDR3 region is CASSLVRQGDTQYF. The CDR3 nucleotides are TGTGCCAGCAGCTTAGTCCGACAGGGAGATACGCAGTATTTT.

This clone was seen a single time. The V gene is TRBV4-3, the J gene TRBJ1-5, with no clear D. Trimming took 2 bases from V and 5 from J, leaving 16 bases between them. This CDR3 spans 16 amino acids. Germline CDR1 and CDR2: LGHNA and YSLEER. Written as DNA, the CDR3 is TGCGCCAGCAGCCAAAGGCGGCACGGGGTACATCAGCCCCAGCATTTT. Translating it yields CASSQRRHGVHQPQHF.

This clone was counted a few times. The CDR3 nucleotides are TGTGCCTGGAGTGTACCCACTGAAGCTTTCTTT. This encodes CAWSVPTEAFF. The chain couples TRBV30 to TRBJ1-1; D gene unclear. The ends were cut back, 0 bases at V and 4 bases at J, with 3 bases in the middle. Germline V gives CDR1 GTSNPN, CDR2 SVGIG (reference sequence). This CDR3 comprises 11 residues.

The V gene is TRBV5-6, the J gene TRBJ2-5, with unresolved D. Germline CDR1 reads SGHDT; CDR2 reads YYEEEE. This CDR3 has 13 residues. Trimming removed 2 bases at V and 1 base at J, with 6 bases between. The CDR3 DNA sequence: TGTGCCAGCAGCTTTCGGATCCAAGAGACCCAGTACTTC. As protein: CASSFRIQETQYF.

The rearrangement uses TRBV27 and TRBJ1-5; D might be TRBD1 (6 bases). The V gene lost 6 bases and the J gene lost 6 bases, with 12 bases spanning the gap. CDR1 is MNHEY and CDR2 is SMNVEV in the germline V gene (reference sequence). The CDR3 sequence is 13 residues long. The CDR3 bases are TGTGCCAGCAGGAAACAGGGCGGTCAGCCCCAGCATTTT. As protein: CASRKQGGQPQHF.

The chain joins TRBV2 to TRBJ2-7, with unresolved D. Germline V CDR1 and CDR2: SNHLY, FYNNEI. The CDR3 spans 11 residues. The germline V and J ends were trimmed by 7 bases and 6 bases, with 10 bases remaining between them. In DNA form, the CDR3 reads TGTGCCAGCACCGGGCGCGGCGAGCAGTACTTC. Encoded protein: CASTGRGEQYF.

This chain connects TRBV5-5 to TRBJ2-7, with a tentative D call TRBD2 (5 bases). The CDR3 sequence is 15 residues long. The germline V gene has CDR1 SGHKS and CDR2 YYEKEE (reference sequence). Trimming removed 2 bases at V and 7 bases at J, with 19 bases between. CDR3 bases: TGTGCCAGCAGCTTAGGACCACCGCAGACGGGGGAGCAGTACTTC. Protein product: CASSLGPPQTGEQYF.

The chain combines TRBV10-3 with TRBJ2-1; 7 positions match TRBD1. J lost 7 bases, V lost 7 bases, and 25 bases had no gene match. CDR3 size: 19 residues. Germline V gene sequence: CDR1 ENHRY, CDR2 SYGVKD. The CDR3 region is CAIKGIRQSGQGVRNEQFF. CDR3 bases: TGTGCCATCAAGGGAATCCGTCAGTCGGGTCAGGGGGTACGAAATGAGCAGTTCTTC.

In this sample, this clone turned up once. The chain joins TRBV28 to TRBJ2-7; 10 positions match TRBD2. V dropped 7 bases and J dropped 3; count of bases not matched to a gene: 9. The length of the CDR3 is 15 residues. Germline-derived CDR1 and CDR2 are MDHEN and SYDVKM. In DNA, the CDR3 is TGTGCCAGCACCTCCACTAGCGGGAACAACTACGAGCAGTACTTC. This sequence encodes CASTSTSGNNYEQYF.

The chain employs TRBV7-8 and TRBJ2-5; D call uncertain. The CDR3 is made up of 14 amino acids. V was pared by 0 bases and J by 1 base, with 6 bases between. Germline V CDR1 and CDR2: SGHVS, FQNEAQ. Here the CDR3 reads CASSLAQTQETQYF. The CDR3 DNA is TGTGCCAGCAGCTTAGCACAGACCCAAGAGACCCAGTACTTC. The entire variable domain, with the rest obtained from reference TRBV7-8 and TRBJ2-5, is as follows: GAGVSQSPRYKVAKRGQDVALRCDPISGHVSLFWYQQALGQGPEFLTYFQNEAQLDKSGLPSDRFFAERPEGSVSTLKIQRTQQEDSAVYLCASSLAQTQETQYFGPGTRLLVL.

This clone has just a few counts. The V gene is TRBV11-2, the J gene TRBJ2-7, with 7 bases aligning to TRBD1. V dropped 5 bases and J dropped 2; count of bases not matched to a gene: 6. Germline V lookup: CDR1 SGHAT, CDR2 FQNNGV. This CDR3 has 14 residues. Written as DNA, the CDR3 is TGTGCCAGCAGCACCCGACAGGGCCCCTACGAGCAGTACTTC. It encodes CASSTRQGPYEQYF.

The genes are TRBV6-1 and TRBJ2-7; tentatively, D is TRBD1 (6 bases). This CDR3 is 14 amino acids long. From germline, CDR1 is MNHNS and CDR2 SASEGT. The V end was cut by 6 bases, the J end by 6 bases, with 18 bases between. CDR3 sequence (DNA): TGTGCCAGCAGAGAAACAGGGAAACGAGGCGAGCAGTACTTC. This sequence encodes CASRETGKRGEQYF.

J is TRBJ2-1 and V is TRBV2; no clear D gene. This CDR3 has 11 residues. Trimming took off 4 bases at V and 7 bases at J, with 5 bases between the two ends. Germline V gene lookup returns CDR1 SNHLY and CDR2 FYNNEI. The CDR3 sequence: CASSVYNEQFF. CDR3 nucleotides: TGTGCCAGCAGTGTGTATAATGAGCAGTTCTTC.